The 9 T cell receptor beta chains below all came from one sample that was sequenced in a study of control samples from healthy donors and cancer patients. The method was immunoSEQ multiplex PCR; TCRdb's version includes in-frame clones alone and lacks a portion of them. The table lists approximately 170,000 clones, roughly 89% of them singletons. The sequenced material came from blood. The source of these receptors is a woman aged 45-65 years in good health.

This clone was observed once. The chain carries TRBV7-3 and TRBJ2-5, with 10 bases lining up with TRBD1. J was trimmed by 5 bases and V by 5 bases; bases with no gene match: 8. The germline V gene encodes CDR1 SGHTA and CDR2 FQGTGA. CDR3 length: 15 amino acids. The CDR3 DNA is TGTGCCAGCAGCGGTGGGACAGGGGAGTCGGAGACCCAGTACTTC. This codes for CASSGGTGESETQYF.

The chain links TRBV12-3 or TRBV12-4 to TRBJ1-2; TRBD1 might be the D (5 bases). Trimming left V 6 bases short and J 3 bases short, with 11 bases between. The length of the CDR3 is 13 residues. The CDR3 coding sequence is TGTGCCAGCAGCTGGGGACTGGACTATGGCTACACCTTC. It translates to CASSWGLDYGYTF.

This rearrangement joins TRBV6-8 to TRBJ1-1; D uncertain. CDR1 is MNHGY, CDR2 SAAAGT, per germline. The CDR3 extends over 13 amino acids. Between the trimmed V and J ends, which lost 5 bases and 7 bases, there was a span of 14 bases. In DNA form, the CDR3 reads TGTGCCAGCAGTCATCTCCAGGTGAATGAAGCTTTCTTT. Its translation is CASSHLQVNEAFF.

The CDR3 protein is CASSSHGGRYF. The CDR3 region has the DNA TGTGCCAGCAGTTCCCACGGTGGCAGATACTTC. The genes are TRBV6-5 and TRBJ2-7; no reliable D call. Germline V gene data show CDR1 as MNHEY and CDR2 as SVGAGI. The V and J ends lost 4 bases and 13 bases respectively, with 14 bases between them. CDR3 size: 11 residues.

This chain joins TRBV3-1 (or the pseudogene TRBV3-2) and TRBJ2-4, with TRBD1 as a possible D gene (6 bases). V was pared by 3 bases and J by 5 bases, with 11 bases between. The CDR3 has 14 residues. The germline V gene encodes CDR1 LGHDT and CDR2 YNNKEL (reference sequence). CDR3 sequence: CASSHRTVENIQYF. CDR3 bases: TGTGCCAGCAGCCACAGGACAGTGGAAAACATTCAGTACTTC.

CDR3 sequence reads: CASSLEGTWSTEAFF. In DNA, the CDR3 is TGTGCCAGCAGTTTAGAGGGAACTTGGAGCACTGAAGCTTTCTTT. This chain links TRBV28 with TRBJ1-1; D remains ambiguous. Germline V gene data show CDR1 as MDHEN and CDR2 as SYDVKM. V was clipped by 2 bases and J by 4 bases, with 14 bases between them. CDR3 length equals 15 residues.

This clone was detected only a few times. The V call is TRBV7-9, the J call TRBJ2-3; the match to TRBD1 covers 8 bases. V was clipped by 1 base and J by 5 bases; unmatched bases: 5. The CDR3 has 15 residues. Germline CDR1 reads SEHNR; CDR2 reads FQNEAQ (reference sequence). CDR3 sequence: CASSLGQGALDTQYF. For the CDR3, the DNA is TGTGCCAGCAGCTTAGGGCAGGGGGCGTTAGATACGCAGTATTTT.

V gene TRBV7-2 combines with J gene TRBJ1-6, with D tentatively TRBD1 (5 bases). CDR3 size: 16 residues. Trimming removed 2 bases from V and 0 bases from J, with 8 bases in between. The germline V gene has CDR1 SGHTA and CDR2 FQGNSA. In DNA, the CDR3 is TGTGCCAGCAGCTTAAGGGGCAGCTCCTATAATTCACCCCTCCACTTT. Translation gives CASSLRGSSYNSPLHF.

This chain links TRBV9 with TRBJ1-2; 7 bases match TRBD1. CDR1 and CDR2 (germline): SGDLS, YYNGEE. V gave up 4 bases and J gave up 8 bases; unmatched junction bases: 14. CDR3 length equals 15 residues. DNA of the CDR3: TGTGCCAGCAGCCCAGAGGCAGGGCAGGGGGAAGGCTACACCTTC. Translation: CASSPEAGQGEGYTF. Looking up the rest from reference TRBV9 and TRBJ1-2 gives the full variable domain: DSGVTQTPKHLITATGQRVTLRCSPRSGDLSVYWYQQSLDQGLQFLIQYYNGEERAKGNILERFSAQQFPDLHSELNLSSLELGDSALYFCASSPEAGQGEGYTFGSGTRLTVV.